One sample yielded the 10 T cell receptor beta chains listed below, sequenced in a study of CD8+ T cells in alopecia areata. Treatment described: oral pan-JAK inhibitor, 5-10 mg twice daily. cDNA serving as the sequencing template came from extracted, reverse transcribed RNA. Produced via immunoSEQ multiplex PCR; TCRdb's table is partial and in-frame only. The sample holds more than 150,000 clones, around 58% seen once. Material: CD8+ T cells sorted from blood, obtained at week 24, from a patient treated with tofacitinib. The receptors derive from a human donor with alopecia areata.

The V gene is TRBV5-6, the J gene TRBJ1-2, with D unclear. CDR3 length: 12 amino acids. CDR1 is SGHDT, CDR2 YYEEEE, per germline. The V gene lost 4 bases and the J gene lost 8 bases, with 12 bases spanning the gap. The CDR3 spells CASSALGDGYTF. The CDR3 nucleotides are TGTGCCAGCAGCGCACTGGGAGACGGCTACACCTTC.

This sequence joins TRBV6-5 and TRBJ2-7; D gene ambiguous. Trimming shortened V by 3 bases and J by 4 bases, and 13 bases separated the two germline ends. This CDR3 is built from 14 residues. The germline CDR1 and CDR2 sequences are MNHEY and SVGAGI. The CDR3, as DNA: TGTGCCAGCAGTTATCGCGACACGTATTACGAGCAGTACTTC. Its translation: CASSYRDTYYEQYF.

The CDR3 loop reads CASSLGDRRSYNEQFF. In DNA, the CDR3 is TGCGCCAGCAGCTTGGGGGACAGGCGCTCCTACAATGAGCAGTTCTTC. This chain joins TRBV5-1 and TRBJ2-1, with 8 bases lining up with TRBD1. The germline V gene has CDR1 SGHRS and CDR2 YFSETQ. V gave up 0 bases and J gave up 0 bases; unmatched junction bases: 2. The CDR3 is made up of 16 amino acids.

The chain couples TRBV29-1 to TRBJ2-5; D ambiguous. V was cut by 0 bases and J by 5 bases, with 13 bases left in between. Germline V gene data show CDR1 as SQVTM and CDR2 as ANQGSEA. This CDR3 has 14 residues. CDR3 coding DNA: TGCAGCGTTGAAGATGCCTTATGGACGGAGACCCAGTACTTC. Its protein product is CSVEDALWTETQYF.

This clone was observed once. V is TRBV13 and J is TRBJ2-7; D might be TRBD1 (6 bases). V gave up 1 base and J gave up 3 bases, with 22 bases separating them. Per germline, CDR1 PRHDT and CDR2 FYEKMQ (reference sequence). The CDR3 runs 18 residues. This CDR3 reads CASSLESGQGSADYEQYF. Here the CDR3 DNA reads TGTGCCAGCAGCTTAGAGTCGGGGCAGGGGTCCGCGGACTACGAGCAGTACTTC.

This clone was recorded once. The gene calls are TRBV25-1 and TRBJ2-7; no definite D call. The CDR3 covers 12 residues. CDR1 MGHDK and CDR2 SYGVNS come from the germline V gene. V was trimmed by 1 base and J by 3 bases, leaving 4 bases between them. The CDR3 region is CASSESVYEQYF. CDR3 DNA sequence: TGTGCCAGCAGTGAATCAGTCTACGAGCAGTACTTC.

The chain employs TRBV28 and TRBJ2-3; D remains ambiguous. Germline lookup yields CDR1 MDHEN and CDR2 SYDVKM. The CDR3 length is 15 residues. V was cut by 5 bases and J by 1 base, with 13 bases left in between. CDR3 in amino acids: CASSPTVGGTDTQYF. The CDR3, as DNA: TGTGCCAGCAGTCCCACTGTCGGAGGCACAGATACGCAGTATTTT. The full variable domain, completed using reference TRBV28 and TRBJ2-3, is DVKVTQSSRYLVKRTGEKVFLECVQDMDHENMFWYRQDPGLGLRLIYFSYDVKMKEKGDIPEGYSVSREKKERFSLILESASTNQTSMYLCASSPTVGGTDTQYFGPGTRLTVL.

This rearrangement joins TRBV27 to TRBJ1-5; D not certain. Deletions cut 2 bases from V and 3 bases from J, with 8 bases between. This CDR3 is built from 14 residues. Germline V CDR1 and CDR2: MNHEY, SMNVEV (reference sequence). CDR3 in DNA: TGTGCCAGCAGTTTAATAGGTATCAATCAGCCCCAGCATTTT. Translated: CASSLIGINQPQHF.

In DNA form, the CDR3 reads TGTGCCAGCAGCTCGAGTCGCTGGGGGGAAGAGACCCAGTACTTC. This gives the protein CASSSSRWGEETQYF. The rearrangement joins TRBV7-2 to TRBJ2-5; D might be TRBD2 (6 bases). The CDR3 loop spans 15 amino acids. Trimming pared 4 bases from V and 3 bases from J, leaving 15 bases between. CDR1 and CDR2 (germline): SGHTA, FQGNSA.

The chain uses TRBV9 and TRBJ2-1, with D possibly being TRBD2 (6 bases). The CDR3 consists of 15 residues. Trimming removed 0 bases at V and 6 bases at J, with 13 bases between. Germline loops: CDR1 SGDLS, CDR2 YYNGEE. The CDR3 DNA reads TGTGCCAGCAGCGTAGCAGCGGGCGGAGCCAATGAGCAGTTCTTC. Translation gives CASSVAAGGANEQFF.